In its sample, the clone carrying this TCR beta chain was seen a few times. Under the authors' procedure: From reference gene primer amplification, estimates of nucleated cell counts were derived. The method was immunoSEQ multiplex PCR; TCRdb's version includes in-frame clones alone and lacks a portion of them. The V and J calls and the clone size are those of that table, but D and trimming were determined from the DNA. The data contain about 65,000 clones, roughly 77% of them singletons. This record comes from a study of blood T cell repertoires in COVID-19. Study summary: Samples came from the United States, Italy and Spain, spanning acute and convalescent COVID-19. Sample material is recorded as cDNA or gDNA derived from T cells, B-cell-depleted T cells, or PBMCs.

The CDR3 totals 14 residues. The germline V and J ends were trimmed by 6 bases and 1 base, with 12 bases remaining between them. Looked up from germline, CDR1 is LNHDA and CDR2 is SQIVND (reference sequence). This clonotype was sampled from a man of 80 years or more with acute or convalescent COVID-19. The sequenced material came from peripheral blood. The chain combines TRBV19 with TRBJ1-1, with a possible D match to TRBD1 (5 bases). DNA for the CDR3: TGTGCCAGTAGCTTACGGGGGGGGAACACTGAAGCTTTCTTT. Its translation is CASSLRGGNTEAFF.